The 10 T cell receptor beta chains below were found in one sample sequenced in a study of T-cell memory formation after mild COVID-19. TCRdb re-called the 5' RACE reads with MiXCR, one entry per CDR3 protein. The top ten hold around a fifth of the sample, which has about 310,000 distinct CDR3 sequences, roughly a fifth seen once. Sequences were obtained from PBMCs or a T cell subset sorted from them (not recorded which). The source is a man in his late teens or twenties who had mild COVID-19 (a few samples of this study predate the infection). Cell type and time point are not known.

This chain joins TRBV24-1 and TRBJ1-5, with D possibly matching TRBD1 (5 bases). Germline V gene sequence: CDR1 KGHDR, CDR2 SFDVKD. The CDR3 sequence is 14 residues long. Trimming took off 9 bases at V and 6 bases at J, with 17 bases between the two ends. The CDR3 sequence is CATPSSPGRQPQHF. For the CDR3, the DNA is TGTGCCACCCCCTCTAGCCCGGGACGTCAGCCCCAGCATTTT.

The gene calls are TRBV7-9 and TRBJ1-4; D call uncertain. CDR1 and CDR2 from the germline V gene are SEHNR and FQNEAQ (reference sequence). The V end lost 2 bases, the J end lost 4 bases, and 8 bases lay between the germline ends. The CDR3 runs 14 residues. The CDR3 region has the DNA TGTGCCAGCAGCTTAATTCAGCTTAATGAAAAACTGTTTTTT. Translating gives CASSLIQLNEKLFF.

The rearrangement links TRBV12-3 or TRBV12-4 to TRBJ1-2; D possibly corresponds to TRBD1 (6 bases). Trimming took off 5 bases at V and 4 bases at J, with 17 bases between the two ends. CDR3 length: 15 amino acids. The CDR3 loop is CASSKRGTGSYGYTF. The CDR3 nucleotides are TGTGCCAGCAGTAAAAGGGGTACAGGGAGCTATGGCTACACCTTC.

This clonotype was counted between two and nine times. This chain links TRBV7-3 with TRBJ1-2; 7 bases line up with TRBD1. With 5 bases clipped from V and 4 bases from J, the junction kept 4 bases outside the gene matches. The CDR3 has 13 amino acids. CDR1 and CDR2 from the germline V gene are SGHTA and FQGTGA. The CDR3 here is CASSPQGGYGYTF. The CDR3 DNA reads TGTGCCAGCAGCCCGCAGGGGGGCTATGGCTACACCTTC.

This clonotype was counted a few times. CDR3 in amino acids: CASSEQDRGMYGYTF. The CDR3 nucleotides read TGCGCCAGCAGCGAGCAGGACAGGGGGATGTATGGCTACACCTTC. This chain joins TRBV5-1 and TRBJ1-2; 10 bases agree with TRBD1. V lost 4 bases, J lost 5 bases, and 8 bases stayed unmatched. The germline CDR1 and CDR2 sequences are SGHRS and YFSETQ. This CDR3 spans 15 amino acids.

This sequence joins TRBV11-2 and TRBJ2-3; 9 bases are shared with TRBD2. CDR3 length: 15 residues. Unmatched junction bases numbered 4, after V lost 0 bases and J lost 6 bases. Germline V gene lookup returns CDR1 SGHAT and CDR2 FQNNGV. The CDR3: CASSLEGGGADTQYF. The CDR3 region has the DNA TGTGCCAGCAGCTTAGAGGGCGGGGGGGCGGATACGCAGTATTTT.

This clonotype was observed a handful of times. The chain is built from TRBV20-1 and TRBJ1-5; D might be TRBD1 (5 bases). CDR1 and CDR2 (germline): DFQATT, SNEGSKA (reference sequence). V lost 1 base to trimming and J lost 3 bases, with 10 bases between them. CDR3 size: 14 residues. The CDR3 loop reads CSARVDSDNQPQHF. The CDR3 DNA is TGCAGTGCTAGAGTCGACAGCGACAATCAGCCCCAGCATTTT.

This rearrangement joins TRBV6-6 to TRBJ1-2; no clear D gene. Trimming shortened V by 5 bases and J by 2 bases, and 18 bases separated the two germline ends. CDR3 size: 16 residues. Germline V lookup: CDR1 MNHNY, CDR2 SVGAGI (reference sequence). The CDR3 here is CASSPFERVVNYGYTF. The CDR3 bases are TGTGCCAGCAGTCCATTCGAACGTGTCGTAAACTATGGCTACACCTTC.

CDR3 protein: CASSRTGTDGYTF. For the CDR3, the DNA is TGTGCCAGCAGCCGAACCGGTACGGATGGCTACACCTTC. The chain joins TRBV7-3 to TRBJ1-2; no firm D call. The CDR3 sequence is 13 residues long. V lost 5 bases to trimming and J lost 6 bases, with 13 bases between them. Germline V gene sequence: CDR1 SGHTA, CDR2 FQGTGA.

This clonotype was counted many times. This chain links TRBV4-2 with TRBJ2-1, with no clear D. Trimming shortened V by 0 bases and J by 1 base, and 10 bases separated the two germline ends. CDR3 length: 16 amino acids. Germline V gene data show CDR1 as LGHNA and CDR2 as YNFKEQ. This CDR3 reads CASSQDLAESYNEQFF. The CDR3 DNA sequence: TGTGCCAGCAGCCAAGATCTTGCAGAGTCCTACAATGAGCAGTTCTTC.